These 20 T cell receptor beta chains share one sample of origin, sequenced in a study of monozygotic twins with inflammatory bowel disease. TCRdb re-called the 5' RACE reads and catalogs CDR3 proteins one per entry, DNA excluded. The table gives more than 110,000 distinct CDR3 sequences; the top ten clones make up approximately 1.2% of it. The sequenced sample consisted of blood. All receptors derive from a human donor with ulcerative colitis or Crohn's disease, or a healthy co-twin of an affected twin (not recorded which).

This chain joins TRBV7-3 and TRBJ2-3. CDR3 length: 14 amino acids. Germline CDR1 SGHTA, CDR2 FQGTGA. This CDR3 is CASSLESSTDTQYF.

The chain carries TRBV25-1 and TRBJ2-3; TCRdb designates TRBD2, a call that cannot be tested without DNA. This CDR3 is 13 amino acids long. In germline, CDR1 is MGHDK, CDR2 SYGVNS. CDR3 protein: CASKEGGTDTQYF.

The chain employs TRBV6-5 and TRBJ1-1. CDR3 length: 12 amino acids. Germline CDR1 is MNHEY and CDR2 is SVGAGI. The CDR3 reads CASSLAGAEAFF.

The chain couples TRBV10-3 to TRBJ2-1; the TCRdb D gene call, TRBD2, has no DNA to confirm it. The CDR3 totals 16 residues. CDR1 is ENHRY and CDR2 is SYGVKD in the germline V gene. The CDR3 is CAISAYLTGGDNEQFF.

CDR3 residues: CASSLVWTGNPRYEQYF. The chain is built from TRBV12-3 or TRBV12-4 and TRBJ2-7; TCRdb designates TRBD1, a call that cannot be tested without DNA. CDR3 length equals 17 residues.

The V call is TRBV27, the J call TRBJ1-5. This CDR3 has 15 amino acids. From germline, CDR1 is MNHEY and CDR2 SMNVEV (reference sequence). CDR3 sequence: CASSLSGVSNQPQHF.

This chain connects TRBV9 to TRBJ2-7; checking the TCRdb D call of TRBD1 is not possible without DNA. From germline, CDR1 is SGDLS and CDR2 YYNGEE. This CDR3 comprises 20 residues. This chain's CDR3 is CASSVDTNMFLTSPRYEQYF.

The J gene is TRBJ2-1, the V gene TRBV19; TCRdb picks TRBD2, but there is no DNA to check that call. CDR3 length: 16 residues. Germline assignment: CDR1 LNHDA and CDR2 SQIVND (reference sequence). Here the CDR3 reads CASTPLAGGPGNEQFF. The full variable domain, with the rest looked up from reference TRBV19 and TRBJ2-1, is DGGITQSPKYLFRKEGQNVTLSCEQNLNHDAMYWYRQDPGQGLRLIYYSQIVNDFQKGDIAEGYSVSREKKESFPLTVTSAQKNPTAFYLCASTPLAGGPGNEQFFGPGTRLTVL.

V usage is TRBV5-1 and J usage is TRBJ1-4; absent DNA, TCRdb's TRBD1 call cannot be checked. The CDR3 has 15 residues. CDR1 and CDR2 (germline): SGHRS, YFSETQ. The chain's CDR3 is CASTSTGTGGEKLFF.

The J gene is TRBJ1-5, the V gene TRBV6-2 or TRBV6-3. The CDR3 spans 15 residues. Germline V gene lookup returns CDR1 MNHEY and CDR2 SVGEGT. This chain's CDR3 is CASSPIIFLGQPQHF.

This rearrangement joins TRBV20-1 to TRBJ2-7; checking the TCRdb D call of TRBD2 is not possible without DNA. This CDR3 has 12 residues. Germline CDR1 DFQATT, CDR2 SNEGSKA (reference sequence). The CDR3 sequence: CSARDSGGPRYF.

The chain is built from TRBV27 and TRBJ1-2; no DNA is available, so the TRBD1 call from TCRdb remains unchecked. This CDR3 spans 16 amino acids. Per the germline V gene, CDR1 is MNHEY and CDR2 is SMNVEV (reference sequence). CDR3 protein: CASSFKRGGETCGYTF.

This sequence joins TRBV19 and TRBJ2-1; the D call of TRBD2 rests on TCRdb alone, since no DNA is present to check it. This CDR3 is built from 15 residues. Germline loops: CDR1 LNHDA, CDR2 SQIVND (reference sequence). This CDR3 reads CASSLRAGGYNEQFF.

This chain uses TRBV15 with TRBJ1-5; lacking DNA, the TRBD1 call made by TCRdb goes unchecked. CDR1 LNHNV and CDR2 YYDKDF come from the germline V gene (reference sequence). The CDR3 is made up of 14 amino acids. The CDR3 loop is CATSKDKGPQPQHF.

This chain connects TRBV9 to TRBJ2-1. The CDR3 extends over 15 amino acids. Germline lookup yields CDR1 SGDLS and CDR2 YYNGEE. CDR3 amino acids: CASSGTLGPNNEQFF.

The rearrangement joins TRBV7-2 to TRBJ2-7; as DNA is missing, the TRBD2 call by TCRdb cannot be tested. The CDR3 covers 14 residues. The germline gives CDR1 SGHTA, CDR2 FQGNSA. The CDR3 sequence: CASSFGAGGGEQYF. Combining the CDR3 with reference TRBV7-2 and TRBJ2-7 gives the whole variable domain GAGVSQSPSNKVTEKGKDVELRCDPISGHTALYWYRQSLGQGLEFLIYFQGNSAPDKSGLPSDRFSAERTGGSVSTLTIQRTQQEDSAVYLCASSFGAGGGEQYFGPGTRLTVT.

V usage is TRBV27 and J usage is TRBJ1-4. Per the germline V gene, CDR1 is MNHEY and CDR2 is SMNVEV (reference sequence). The CDR3 consists of 14 residues. Here the CDR3 reads CASSFKSLGEKLFF.

The chain links TRBV5-1 to TRBJ2-1; TCRdb gives TRBD2 as the D gene, but with no DNA this cannot be confirmed. The length of the CDR3 is 16 residues. Germline V gene sequence: CDR1 SGHRS, CDR2 YFSETQ. CDR3 in amino acids: CASTLGGPSSYNEQFF.

The rearrangement links TRBV20-1 to TRBJ1-1. Germline CDR1 is DFQATT and CDR2 is SNEGSKA (reference sequence). The CDR3 spans 11 residues. CDR3 region: CSARGPAEAFF.

This chain's CDR3 is CASSPRDRLSTDTQYF. V and J are TRBV18 and TRBJ2-3; the D call from TCRdb, TRBD1, cannot be confirmed without DNA. CDR1 and CDR2 (germline): KGHSH, LQKENI. CDR3 size: 16 residues.